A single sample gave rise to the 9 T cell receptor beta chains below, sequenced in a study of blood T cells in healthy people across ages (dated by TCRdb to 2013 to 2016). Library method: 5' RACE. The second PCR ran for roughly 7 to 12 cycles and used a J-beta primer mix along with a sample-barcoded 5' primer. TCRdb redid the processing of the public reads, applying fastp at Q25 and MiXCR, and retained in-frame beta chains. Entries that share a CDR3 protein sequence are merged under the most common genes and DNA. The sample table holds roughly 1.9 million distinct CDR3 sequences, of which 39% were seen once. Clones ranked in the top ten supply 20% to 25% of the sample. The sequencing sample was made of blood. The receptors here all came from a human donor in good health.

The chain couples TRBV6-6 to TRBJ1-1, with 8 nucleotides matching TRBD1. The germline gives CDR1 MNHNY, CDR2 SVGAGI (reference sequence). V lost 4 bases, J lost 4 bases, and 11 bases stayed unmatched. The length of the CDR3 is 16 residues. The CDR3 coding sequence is TGTGCCAGCAGTTGGGACAGGAGGGTCGTAGGCACTGAAGCTTTCTTT. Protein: CASSWDRRVVGTEAFF.

The CDR3: CASREQPNYEQYF. The CDR3 region has the DNA TGTGCCAGCAGGGAACAACCTAACTACGAGCAGTACTTC. The V and J genes are TRBV28 and TRBJ2-4, with D unresolved. With the DNA end fitting TRBJ2-7 better, the J assignment may be wrong. In germline, CDR1 is MDHEN, CDR2 SYDVKM. The CDR3 loop spans 13 amino acids.

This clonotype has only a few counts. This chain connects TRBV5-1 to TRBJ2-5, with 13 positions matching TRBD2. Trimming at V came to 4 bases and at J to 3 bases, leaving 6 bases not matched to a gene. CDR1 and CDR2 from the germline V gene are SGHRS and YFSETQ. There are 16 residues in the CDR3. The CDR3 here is CASSGLAGADKETQYF. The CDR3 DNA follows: TGCGCCAGCAGCGGACTAGCGGGGGCCGATAAAGAGACCCAGTACTTC.

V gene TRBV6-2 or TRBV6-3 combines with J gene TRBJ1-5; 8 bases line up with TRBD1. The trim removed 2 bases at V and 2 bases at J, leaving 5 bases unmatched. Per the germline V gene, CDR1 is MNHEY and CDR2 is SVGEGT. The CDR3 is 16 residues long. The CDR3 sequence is CASSYRTGQGNQPQHF. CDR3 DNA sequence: TGTGCCAGCAGTTACCGGACAGGGCAGGGCAATCAGCCCCAGCATTTT.

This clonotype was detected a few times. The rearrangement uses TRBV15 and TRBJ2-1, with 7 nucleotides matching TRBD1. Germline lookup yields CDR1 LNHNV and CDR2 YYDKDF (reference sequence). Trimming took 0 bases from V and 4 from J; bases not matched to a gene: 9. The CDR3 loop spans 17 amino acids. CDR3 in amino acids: CATSREVRTGDYNEQFF. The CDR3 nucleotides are TGTGCCACCAGCAGAGAGGTTAGGACAGGAGATTACAATGAGCAGTTCTTC.

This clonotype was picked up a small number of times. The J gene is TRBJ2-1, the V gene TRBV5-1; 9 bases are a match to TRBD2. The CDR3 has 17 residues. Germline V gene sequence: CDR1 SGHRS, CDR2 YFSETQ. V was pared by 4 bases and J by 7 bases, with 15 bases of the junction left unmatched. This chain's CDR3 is CASSQTPTAGGRNEQFF. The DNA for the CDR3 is TGCGCCAGCAGCCAGACCCCCACAGCGGGGGGACGGAATGAGCAGTTCTTC.

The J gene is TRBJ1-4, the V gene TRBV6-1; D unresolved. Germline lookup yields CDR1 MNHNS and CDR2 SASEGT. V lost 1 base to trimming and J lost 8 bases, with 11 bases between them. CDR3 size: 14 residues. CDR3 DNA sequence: TGTGCCAGCAGTGAAGTCTGGGCGGCGGAAAAACTGTTTTTT. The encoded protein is CASSEVWAAEKLFF.

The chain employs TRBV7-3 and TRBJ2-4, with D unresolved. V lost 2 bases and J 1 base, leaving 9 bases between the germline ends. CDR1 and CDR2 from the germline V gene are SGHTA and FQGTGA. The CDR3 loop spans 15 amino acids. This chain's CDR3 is CASSLPPGAKNIQYF. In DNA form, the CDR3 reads TGTGCCAGCAGCTTACCACCCGGGGCCAAAAACATTCAGTACTTC.

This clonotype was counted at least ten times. Here the CDR3 DNA reads TGTGCCAGCAGCCCTGGACAGGGGGTTGGGGAGACCCAGTACTTC. Its protein product is CASSPGQGVGETQYF. The V and J genes are TRBV7-2 and TRBJ2-5; TRBD1 matches 10 bases. Unmatched junction bases numbered 8, after V lost 5 bases and J lost 5 bases. The CDR3 is made up of 15 amino acids. Germline loops: CDR1 SGHTA, CDR2 FQGNSA.